The 8 T cell receptor beta chains below were found in one sample sequenced in a study of blood T cell repertoires in COVID-19 (TCRdb year 2020). The library was generated by the immunoSEQ multiplex PCR assay. In its TCRdb copy, this immuneACCESS table keeps in-frame sequences only and misses some clones. Where compared with another copy, unresolved V genes explain less than half of these, and the others have no known cause. The sample contains about 240,000 clones, approximately 90% of them found a single time. Under 9.5% of the sample goes to the ten largest clones. Sequencing input: PBMCs or T cells enriched from blood (not recorded which). These receptors all stem from a man in his forties who had recovered from COVID-19.

The chain employs TRBV2 and TRBJ2-2; TRBD1 is a possible D gene (6 bases). The germline V and J ends were trimmed by 7 bases and 2 bases, with 14 bases remaining between them. The CDR3 sequence is 15 residues long. Germline CDR1 and CDR2: SNHLY and FYNNEI. CDR3 bases: TGTGCCAGCATGCTGACAGGAGCAAACACCGGGGAGCTGTTTTTT. Its protein is CASMLTGANTGELFF.

This chain links TRBV2 with TRBJ2-3; 9 nucleotides agree with TRBD2. CDR3 length: 15 amino acids. J lost 4 bases, V lost 5 bases, and 7 bases had no gene match. The germline V gene has CDR1 SNHLY and CDR2 FYNNEI. Written as DNA, the CDR3 is TGTGCCAGCAGTTTTAGCGGGAGCGGTCCAGATACGCAGTATTTT. Translation gives CASSFSGSGPDTQYF.

The chain uses TRBV14 and TRBJ1-1; D uncertain. The CDR3 consists of 15 residues. V was cut by 1 base and J by 3 bases, with 12 bases left in between. CDR1 SGHDN and CDR2 FVKESK come from the germline V gene. CDR3 region: CASSQVWGGYTEAFF. DNA for the CDR3: TGTGCCAGCAGCCAAGTCTGGGGAGGGTACACTGAAGCTTTCTTT. Supplemented by reference TRBV14 and TRBJ1-1, the full variable domain reads EAGVTQFPSHSVIEKGQTVTLRCDPISGHDNLYWYRRVMGKEIKFLLHFVKESKQDESGMPNNRFLAERTGGTYSTLKVQPAELEDSGVYFCASSQVWGGYTEAFFGQGTRLTVV.

The chain has TRBV11-2 and TRBJ2-2; 7 nucleotides match TRBD1. This CDR3 is 15 amino acids long. Germline V CDR1 and CDR2: SGHAT, FQNNGV. V was pared by 3 bases and J by 2 bases, with 3 bases of the junction left unmatched. The CDR3 spells CASSFAGGNTGELFF. The DNA of the CDR3 is TGTGCCAGCAGCTTCGCAGGGGGTAACACCGGGGAGCTGTTTTTT.

V and J are TRBV12-3 or TRBV12-4 and TRBJ2-2; D might be TRBD1 (6 bases). Deletions cut 2 bases from V and 5 bases from J, with 6 bases between. The length of the CDR3 is 13 residues. CDR3 in DNA: TGTGCCAGCAGTTTACAGGGGACCGGGGAGCTGTTTTTT. This codes for CASSLQGTGELFF.

The gene calls are TRBV6-5 and TRBJ2-7; TRBD1 is a possible D gene (5 bases). V was cut by 4 bases and J by 0 bases, with 13 bases left in between. The CDR3 totals 15 residues. The germline V gene encodes CDR1 MNHEY and CDR2 SVGAGI. CDR3 bases: TGTGCCAGCAGTTCGGAACAGGCGCGCTCCTACGAGCAGTACTTC. Translating gives CASSSEQARSYEQYF.

This chain links TRBV11-3 with TRBJ1-1; no clear D. Germline V gene sequence: CDR1 SGHNT, CDR2 YENEEA. CDR3 size: 14 residues. Deletions cut 5 bases from V and 0 bases from J, with 10 bases between. CDR3 sequence reads: CASSPLPLNTEAFF. The CDR3 nucleotides read TGTGCCAGCAGCCCCCTACCTCTGAACACTGAAGCTTTCTTT.

The chain uses TRBV9 and TRBJ2-5; TRBD1 matches 9 bases. V shed 3 bases and J 4 bases; nucleotides not matched to a gene: 4. The CDR3 runs 14 residues. From germline, CDR1 is SGDLS and CDR2 YYNGEE. CDR3: CASSAGTGRETQYF. Written as DNA, the CDR3 is TGTGCCAGCAGCGCCGGGACAGGGCGAGAGACCCAGTACTTC.